This T cell receptor (beta chain) stems from a study of neurological immune-mediated disorders. The study, taken as a whole, reports: HTLV-1-associated myelopathy ranked highest for TCR clonal expansion and multiple sclerosis lowest, beneath healthy controls. The multiple sclerosis repertoire cluster lacked an association with any feature, whether clinical or MRI.

The CDR3 spans 16 residues. Germline V CDR1 and CDR2: SGHRS, YFSETQ. With 4 bases removed from V and 9 bases from J, the gap between germline ends came to 23 bases. Time point in this sample: longitudinal time-point 3. TCRdb independently ran MiXCR on the 5' RACE reads; one entry per CDR3 protein. The sample has about 80,000 distinct CDR3 sequences, about 4% seen once. This clonotype showed up many times. No antigen is known for it. V and J are TRBV5-1 and TRBJ1-3; tentatively, D is TRBD1 (6 bases). This TCR was sampled from a woman between 55 and 75 years old with multiple sclerosis. The sequenced sample was PBMCs. This chain's CDR3 is CASSPDWGAQEGTIYF. CDR3 sequence (DNA): TGCGCCAGCAGCCCGGATTGGGGGGCCCAGGAGGGCACCATATATTTT. The full variable domain, its missing parts supplied by reference TRBV5-1 and TRBJ1-3, is KAGVTQTPRYLIKTRGQQVTLSCSPISGHRSVSWYQQTPGQGLQFLFEYFSETQRNKGNFPGRFSGRQFSNSRSEMNVSTLELGDSALYLCASSPDWGAQEGTIYFGEGSWLTVV.